Below are 27 T cell receptor beta chains sequenced from a single sample in a study of T cell repertoires in cytomegalovirus infection. TCRdb re-analysed the reads in MiXCR, keeping a single row per CDR3 protein. The sample comprises some 900,000 distinct CDR3 sequences, 32% of which are singletons, and under 15% rests with the top ten. The antigens for these receptors are not known. The sample was cultured CD8+ T cells from PBMCs, taken from culture after CMV antigen stimulation. The receptors were sampled from a human donor in good health (CMV status not recorded). Some clones in this sample may be carry-over from other donors' samples.

This clonotype came up a few times. V usage is TRBV28 and J usage is TRBJ1-5; D is unclear. Germline assignment: CDR1 MDHEN and CDR2 SYDVKM. The CDR3 sequence is 17 residues long. V was cut by 3 bases and J by 0 bases, with 15 bases left in between. The CDR3 loop is CASSFGQHRYSNQPQHF. For the CDR3, the DNA is TGTGCCAGCAGTTTTGGGCAGCACAGATATAGCAATCAGCCCCAGCATTTT.

This clonotype came up a few times. This chain connects TRBV19 to TRBJ2-1; tentative D call: TRBD2 (6 bases). Deletions cut 6 bases from V and 1 base from J, with 10 bases between. Germline CDR1 and CDR2: LNHDA and SQIVND (reference sequence). CDR3 length: 14 residues. CDR3 nucleotide sequence: TGTGCCAGTAGCCCGGGACTTTCCTACAATGAGCAGTTCTTC. Amino acid sequence: CASSPGLSYNEQFF.

V gene TRBV5-5 combines with J gene TRBJ1-1; D gene unclear. V was pared by 4 bases and J by 7 bases, with 11 bases between. The CDR3 totals 12 residues. Germline CDR1 is SGHKS and CDR2 is YYEKEE (reference sequence). CDR3 nucleotide sequence: TGTGCCAGCAGCCCAGACGGCCTTGAAGCTTTCTTT. This translates into CASSPDGLEAFF.

The chain is built from TRBV15 and TRBJ2-3; a weak D match, TRBD2 (6 bases). Deletions cut 0 bases from V and 2 bases from J, with 9 bases between. Germline values: CDR1 LNHNV, CDR2 YYDKDF (reference sequence). This CDR3 has 15 residues. The CDR3 region has the DNA TGTGCCACCAGCAGAGATCTGGACTACACAGATACGCAGTATTTT. Its protein is CATSRDLDYTDTQYF.

The gene calls are TRBV6-8 and TRBJ2-1, with 8 bases matching TRBD1. Germline CDR1 reads MNHGY; CDR2 reads SAAAGT. V was clipped by 6 bases and J by 10 bases; unmatched bases: 5. The CDR3 is made up of 12 amino acids. CDR3 in amino acids: CASSWGQVEQFF. The CDR3 nucleotides read TGTGCCAGCAGCTGGGGACAGGTAGAGCAGTTCTTC.

This clonotype was observed many times. The chain employs TRBV12-5 and TRBJ1-5; D is unclear. The CDR3 consists of 13 residues. Germline V gives CDR1 LGHNT, CDR2 FRNRAP. Trimming removed 8 bases at V and 4 bases at J, with 12 bases between. The CDR3 sequence is CASCGSANQPQHF. The CDR3 DNA is TGTGCTAGTTGTGGATCAGCGAATCAGCCCCAGCATTTT.

The genes are TRBV19 and TRBJ2-7; D tentatively reads TRBD1 or TRBD2 (5 bases each). CDR1 is LNHDA and CDR2 is SQIVND in the germline V gene (reference sequence). Trimming took off 5 bases at V and 3 bases at J, with 17 bases between the two ends. CDR3 length equals 15 residues. The chain's CDR3 is CASSPGPGLIYEQYF. In DNA, the CDR3 is TGTGCCAGTAGTCCGGGCCCGGGGCTGATCTACGAGCAGTACTTC.

At least ten counts were recorded for this clonotype. This chain links TRBV7-9 with TRBJ2-7, with a tentative D call TRBD1 (5 bases). The V gene's germline CDR1 is SEHNR and CDR2 FQNEAQ (reference sequence). The CDR3 spans 13 residues. Trimming removed 5 bases from V and 3 bases from J, with 11 bases in between. CDR3 nucleotides: TGTGCCAGCAGCCCACAGGATAGCTACGAGCAGTACGTC. Its protein product is CASSPQDSYEQYV.

This clonotype was counted only a few times. The CDR3 is CASSLELADLGEQFF. The CDR3 DNA follows: TGTGCCAGCAGCTTAGAACTAGCAGATTTGGGTGAGCAGTTCTTC. This chain links TRBV7-6 with TRBJ2-1, with a tentative D call TRBD2 (6 bases). Germline CDR1 and CDR2: SGHVS and FNYEAQ. V lost 1 base to trimming and J lost 9 bases, with 16 bases between them. The CDR3 sequence is 15 residues long.

This chain connects TRBV4-1 to TRBJ1-1, with D perhaps matching TRBD1 (6 bases). CDR1 and CDR2 from the germline V gene are MGHRA and YSYEKL. V lost 1 base and J 4 bases, leaving 10 bases between the germline ends. The CDR3 covers 14 residues. The CDR3 DNA reads as TGCGCCAGCAGCCAAGTTTTGACAGGCACTGAAGCTTTCTTT. This codes for CASSQVLTGTEAFF.

This clonotype was picked up a small number of times. This rearrangement joins TRBV6-1 to TRBJ2-2, with TRBD2 as a possible D gene (7 bases). Germline V gene data show CDR1 as MNHNS and CDR2 as SASEGT. V dropped 6 bases and J dropped 4 bases, with 18 bases sitting between them. The CDR3 spans 16 residues. Here the CDR3 reads CASSPLGGAGTGELFF. The CDR3, as DNA: TGTGCCAGCAGCCCCCTAGGGGGGGCAGGCACCGGGGAGCTGTTTTTT.

The V and J genes are TRBV6-2 or TRBV6-3 and TRBJ1-5; D not resolved. This CDR3 has 15 amino acids. Deletions cut 2 bases from V and 3 bases from J, with 11 bases between. Germline CDR1 reads MNHEY; CDR2 reads SVGEGT. CDR3 sequence reads: CASSYADIFNQPQHF. CDR3 bases: TGTGCCAGCAGTTACGCCGACATATTCAATCAGCCCCAGCATTTT.

This clonotype was counted between two and nine times. The chain has TRBV20-1 and TRBJ2-7, with D perhaps matching TRBD1 or TRBD2 (5 bases each). The V end lost 1 base, the J end lost 2 bases, and 9 bases lay between the germline ends. The CDR3 loop spans 13 amino acids. Germline loops: CDR1 DFQATT, CDR2 SNEGSKA (reference sequence). The DNA for the CDR3 is TGCAGTGCTAGAGGGGACCATACCTACGAGCAGTACGTC. Translating gives CSARGDHTYEQYV.

Note on this clonotype: The CDR3 ends on some other residue instead of the conserved phenylalanine or tryptophan, so this is likely a read error. The rearrangement links TRBV7-8 to TRBJ2-7; D call uncertain. CDR1 is SGHVS, CDR2 FQNEAQ, per germline. The CDR3 spans 12 residues. Trimming took 7 bases from V and 0 from J, leaving 7 bases between them. The CDR3: CASTRSSYEQYL. CDR3 coding DNA: TGTGCCAGCACAAGGAGCTCCTACGAGCAGTACCTC.

The chain links TRBV29-1 to TRBJ2-2; TRBD1 agrees at 10 bases. Germline CDR1 is SQVTM and CDR2 is ANQGSEA. V was clipped by 4 bases and J by 3 bases; unmatched bases: 2. The CDR3 has 14 amino acids. CDR3 in DNA: TGCAGCGTTGTGGGACAGGGGTACACCGGGGAGCTGTTTTTT. Translating gives CSVVGQGYTGELFF.

There are a few counts of this clonotype. The chain links TRBV6-5 to TRBJ2-2; D gene ambiguous. Germline CDR1 and CDR2: MNHEY and SVGAGI. With 0 bases removed from V and 7 bases from J, the gap between germline ends came to 6 bases. This CDR3 spans 13 amino acids. Written as DNA, the CDR3 is TGTGCCAGCAGTTACTCGAAAAACGGGGAGCTGTTTTTT. It encodes CASSYSKNGELFF.

CDR3 coding DNA: TGTGCCAGCAGCCAAGGGGTCCTTGACAACCACAATGAGCAGTTCTTC. It translates to CASSQGVLDNHNEQFF. This chain connects TRBV4-2 to TRBJ2-1; D gene uncertain. CDR3 length: 16 amino acids. Germline CDR1 and CDR2: LGHNA and YNFKEQ. V lost 1 base to trimming and J lost 5 bases, with 15 bases between them.

V usage is TRBV23-1 and J usage is TRBJ1-2; tentative D call: TRBD1 (6 bases). TRBV23-1 is designated an ORF whose function remains uncertain. The CDR3 runs 14 residues. Trimming removed 3 bases at V and 6 bases at J, with 14 bases between. In DNA, the CDR3 is TGCGCCAGCAGTCACCTCGCGGGGGGCAATGGCTACACCTTC. Protein product: CASSHLAGGNGYTF.

The rearrangement links TRBV4-3 to TRBJ2-1, with TRBD2 identical over 10 bases. V trimming: 5 bases; J trimming: 5 bases; junction bases outside the gene matches: 9. This CDR3 contains 16 residues. CDR1 is LGHNA and CDR2 is YSLEER in the germline V gene. The CDR3 region is CASSSLLAGSHNEQFF. The CDR3 nucleotides are TGCGCCAGCAGCTCCCTACTAGCGGGGAGTCACAATGAGCAGTTCTTC.

This clonotype came up many times. The V gene is TRBV4-1, the J gene TRBJ2-1; 7 bases are shared with TRBD1. Germline loops: CDR1 MGHRA, CDR2 YSYEKL. The length of the CDR3 is 15 residues. Trimming took 4 bases from V and 7 from J; bases not matched to a gene: 10. CDR3 nucleotides: TGCGCCAGCAGCCTCCAGGGGGTTAAAGGGAATGAGCAGTTCTTC. This translates into CASSLQGVKGNEQFF.

The CDR3 sequence: CSASEAKYTEAFF. The DNA of the CDR3 is TGCAGTGCTAGTGAAGCGAAATACACTGAAGCTTTCTTT. The rearrangement uses TRBV20-1 and TRBJ1-1; D call uncertain. Germline-derived CDR1 and CDR2 are DFQATT and SNEGSKA (reference sequence). Trimming stripped 3 bases from V and 3 bases from J, with 11 bases between. The CDR3 extends over 13 amino acids.

V gene TRBV6-6 combines with J gene TRBJ1-3; the D is unclear. Germline loops: CDR1 MNHNY, CDR2 SVGAGI (reference sequence). V lost 2 bases to trimming and J lost 4 bases, with 12 bases between them. This CDR3 spans 15 amino acids. The CDR3 DNA reads as TGTGCCAGCAGTTACGTTTCGGTAGAAGGAAACACCATATATTTT. This gives the protein CASSYVSVEGNTIYF.

This clonotype was seen only a few times. This rearrangement joins TRBV5-4 to TRBJ2-3, with 8 bases aligning to TRBD2. Germline V lookup: CDR1 SGHNT, CDR2 YYREEE (reference sequence). The CDR3 has 16 residues. With V trimmed by 0 bases and J by 3 bases, 6 bases remained unmatched. Here the CDR3 reads CASSLGLAKETDTQYF. CDR3 DNA sequence: TGTGCCAGCAGCTTGGGACTAGCGAAGGAGACAGATACGCAGTATTTT.

This clonotype was recorded a few times. This chain connects TRBV7-8 to TRBJ1-1; D not certain. The CDR3 has 14 residues. The V and J ends lost 6 bases and 0 bases respectively, with 11 bases between them. Germline V gene sequence: CDR1 SGHVS, CDR2 FQNEAQ. CDR3 amino acids: CASSRAVMNTEAFF. The CDR3 nucleotides read TGTGCCAGCAGTCGGGCGGTTATGAACACTGAAGCTTTCTTT.

This clonotype was observed a handful of times. The rearrangement links TRBV5-1 to TRBJ2-2; D not resolved. V was clipped by 2 bases and J by 0 bases, with 8 bases between them. The CDR3 sequence is 15 residues long. The germline V gene has CDR1 SGHRS and CDR2 YFSETQ. The CDR3 bases are TGCGCCAGCAGCTTCCAGGCTTCGAACACCGGGGAGCTGTTTTTT. It encodes CASSFQASNTGELFF.

V is TRBV5-1 and J is TRBJ2-7; 11 bases are a match to TRBD1. Per germline, CDR1 SGHRS and CDR2 YFSETQ. The ends lost 2 bases at V and 6 bases at J; junction bases unmatched: 4. The CDR3 is made up of 14 amino acids. In DNA form, the CDR3 reads TGCGCCAGCAGCTTCACGGGACAGGGGGGCGAGCAGTACTTC. As protein: CASSFTGQGGEQYF.

This clonotype came up many times. This sequence joins TRBV7-6 and TRBJ2-1; maybe TRBD2 (5 bases). CDR3 length: 14 residues. Per germline, CDR1 SGHVS and CDR2 FNYEAQ. V was pared by 5 bases and J by 0 bases, with 8 bases between. DNA for the CDR3: TGTGCCAGCAGCAACAGCGGCTCCTACAATGAGCAGTTCTTC. Translation: CASSNSGSYNEQFF.